This TCR beta chain was profiled in a study of shared clonotypes between healthy human individuals. Deep was the level used in running the assay. Measured with immunoSEQ multiplex PCR; TCRdb has only the in-frame clones, and not every one. The sample consists of roughly 2.6 million clones, around 90% of them appearing once. CDR1 LGHNT and CDR2 FRNRAP come from the germline V gene. The junction had 2 bases not matched to a gene; V was cut back by 6 bases and J by 0 bases. The CDR3 runs to 14 residues. The study's findings and limits: Limited genetic and exposure-history diversity came from having few donors.

As concerns this clone: Its antigen is undetermined.

This rearrangement joins TRBV12-5 to TRBJ2-3; 8 bases line up with TRBD2. The sequencing input was naive CD4+ T cells sorted from blood. Regarding subset: CD45RA+ positively selected. This receptor was taken from a man between 18 and 35 years old in good health. This CDR3 is CASGASGSTDTQYF. CDR3 sequence (DNA): TGTGCTAGTGGAGCTAGCGGGAGCACAGATACGCAGTATTTT. The full variable domain, completed using reference TRBV12-5 and TRBJ2-3, is DARVTQTPRHKVTEMGQEVTMRCQPILGHNTVFWYRQTMMQGLELLAYFRNRAPLDDSGMPKDRFSAEMPDATLATLKIQPSEPRDSAVYFCASGASGSTDTQYFGPGTRLTVL.